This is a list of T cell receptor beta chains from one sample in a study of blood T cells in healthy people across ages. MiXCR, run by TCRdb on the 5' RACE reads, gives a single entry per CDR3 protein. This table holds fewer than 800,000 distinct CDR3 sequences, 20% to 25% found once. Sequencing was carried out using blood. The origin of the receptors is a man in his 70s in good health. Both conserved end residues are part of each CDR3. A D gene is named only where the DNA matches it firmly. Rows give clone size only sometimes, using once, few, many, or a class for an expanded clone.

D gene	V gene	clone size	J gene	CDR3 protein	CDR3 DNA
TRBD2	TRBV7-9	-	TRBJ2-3	CASSLVAGPTDTQYF	TGTGCCAGCAGCTTAGTAGCGGGACCCACAGATACGCAGTATTTT
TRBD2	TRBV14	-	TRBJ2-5	CASSQDRRAGGQETQYF	TGTGCCAGCAGCCAAGATCGTCGAGCGGGGGGCCAAGAGACCCAGTACTTC
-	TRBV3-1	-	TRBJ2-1	CASSQGGKPYNEQFF	TGTGCCAGCAGCCAAGGGGGGAAGCCCTACAATGAGCAGTTCTTC
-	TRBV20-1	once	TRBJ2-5	CSARGSGQISGETQYF	TGCAGTGCTAGAGGTTCTGGACAAATTTCAGGAGAGACCCAGTACTTC
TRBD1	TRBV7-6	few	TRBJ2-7	CASSLGDSAYEQYF	TGTGCCAGCAGCTTAGGGGACAGTGCCTACGAGCAGTACTTC
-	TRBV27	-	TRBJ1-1	CASSLVSGGKTEAFF	TGTGCCAGCAGTTTGGTTTCGGGGGGCAAAACTGAAGCTTTCTTT
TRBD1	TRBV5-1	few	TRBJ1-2	CASSRDPGQGSGYTF	TGCGCCAGCAGCCGCGATCCGGGACAGGGGAGCGGCTACACCTTC
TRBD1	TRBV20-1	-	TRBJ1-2	CSARDSGTGLRF	TGCAGTGCTAGAGATTCCGGGACAGGGCTAAGGTTC
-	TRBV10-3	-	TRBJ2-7	CAISDGYYEQYF	TGTGCCATCAGTGACGGGTACTACGAGCAGTACTTC
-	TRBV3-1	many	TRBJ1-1	CASGTGLGTEAFF	TGTGCCAGCGGAACAGGGTTGGGCACTGAAGCTTTCTTT
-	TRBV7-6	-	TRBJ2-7	CASSLAVSGRRHEQYF	TGTGCCAGCAGCTTAGCCGTCTCTGGGAGACGACACGAGCAGTACTTC
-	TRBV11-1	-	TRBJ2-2	CASSILGGDTGELFF	TGTGCCAGCAGCATCCTCGGAGGAGACACCGGGGAGCTGTTTTTT
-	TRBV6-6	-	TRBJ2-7	CASSPVSGSGEQYF	TGTGCCAGCAGTCCGGTTAGCGGCTCGGGCGAGCAGTACTTC
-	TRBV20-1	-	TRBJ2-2	CSASTRRELFF	TGCAGTGCTTCGACTAGAAGGGAGCTGTTTTTT
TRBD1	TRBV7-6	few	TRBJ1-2	CASSLIGQGLDGYTF	TGTGCCAGCAGCTTAATCGGACAGGGGTTGGATGGCTACACCTTC
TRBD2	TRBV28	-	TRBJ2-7	CASSLLGGASSGREQYF	TGTGCCAGCAGTTTATTGGGTGGGGCGTCTAGCGGGCGCGAGCAGTACTTC
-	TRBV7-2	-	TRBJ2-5	CAGSLDFRGEQYF	-
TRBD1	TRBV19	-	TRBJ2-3	CASSPRQGWSDTQYF	TGTGCCAGTAGCCCTCGACAGGGGTGGTCAGATACGCAGTATTTT
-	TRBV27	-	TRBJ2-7	CASSPLSVVLDEQYF	TGTGCCAGCAGTCCGCTCAGCGTGGTTCTTGACGAGCAGTACTTC
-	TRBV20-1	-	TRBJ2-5	CSARLLAQETQYF	TGCAGTGCAAGACTCCTGGCCCAAGAGACCCAGTACTTC
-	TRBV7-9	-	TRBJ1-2	CASSLAPLGYGYTF	TGTGCCAGCAGCTTAGCTCCTCTGGGCTATGGCTACACCTTC
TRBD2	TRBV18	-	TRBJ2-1	CASSTTGGTSGSYEQFF	TGTGCCAGCTCAACAACCGGGGGGACTAGCGGGAGTTATGAGCAGTTCTTC
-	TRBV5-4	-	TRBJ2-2	CASSSVFVSGRPSRRSPGELFF	TGTGCCAGCAGCTCCGTGTTTGTCTCGGGACGCCCGAGTAGAAGGAGTCCCGGGGAGCTGTTTTTT
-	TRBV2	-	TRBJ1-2	CASSDSGRGGYTF	TGTGCCAGCAGTGATTCGGGGAGAGGGGGCTACACCTTC
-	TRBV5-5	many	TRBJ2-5	CASSLEGGKTQYF	TGTGCCAGCAGTTTAGAAGGGGGGAAGACCCAGTACTTC
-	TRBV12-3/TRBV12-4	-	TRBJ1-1	CASSSSGYTEAFF	TGTGCCAGCAGTTCCTCAGGGTACACTGAAGCTTTCTTT
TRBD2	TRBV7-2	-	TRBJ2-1	CASSVTSGRAYFSYNEQFF	TGTGCCAGCAGCGTGACTAGCGGGAGGGCCTATTTCTCCTACAATGAGCAGTTCTTC